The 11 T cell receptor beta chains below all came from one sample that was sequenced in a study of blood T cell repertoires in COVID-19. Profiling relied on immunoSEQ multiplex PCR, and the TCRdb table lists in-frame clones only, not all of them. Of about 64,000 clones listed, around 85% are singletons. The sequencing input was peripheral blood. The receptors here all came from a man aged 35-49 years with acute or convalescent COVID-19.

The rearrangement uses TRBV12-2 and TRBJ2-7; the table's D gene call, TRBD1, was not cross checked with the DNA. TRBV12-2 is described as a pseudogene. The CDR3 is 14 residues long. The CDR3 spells CASRSPGTGHEQYF. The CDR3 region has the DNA TGTGCAAGTCGCTCTCCCGGGACAGGGCACGAGCAGTACTTC.

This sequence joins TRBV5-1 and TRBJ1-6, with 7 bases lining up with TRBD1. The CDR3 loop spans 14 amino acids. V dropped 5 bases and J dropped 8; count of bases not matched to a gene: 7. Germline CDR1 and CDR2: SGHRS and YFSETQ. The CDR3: CASRLTGIDSPLHF. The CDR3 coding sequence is TGCGCCAGCAGGCTGACAGGGATCGATTCACCCCTCCACTTT. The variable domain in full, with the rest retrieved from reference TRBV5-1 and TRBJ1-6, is KAGVTQTPRYLIKTRGQQVTLSCSPISGHRSVSWYQQTPGQGLQFLFEYFSETQRNKGNFPGRFSGRQFSNSRSEMNVSTLELGDSALYLCASRLTGIDSPLHFGNGTRLTVT.

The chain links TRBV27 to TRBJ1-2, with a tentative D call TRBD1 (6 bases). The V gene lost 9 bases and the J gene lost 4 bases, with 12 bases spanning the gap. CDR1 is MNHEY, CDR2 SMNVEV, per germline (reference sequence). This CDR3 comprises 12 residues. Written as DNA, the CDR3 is TGTGCCAGTTCGGACAGAGGCTATGGCTACACCTTC. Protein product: CASSDRGYGYTF.

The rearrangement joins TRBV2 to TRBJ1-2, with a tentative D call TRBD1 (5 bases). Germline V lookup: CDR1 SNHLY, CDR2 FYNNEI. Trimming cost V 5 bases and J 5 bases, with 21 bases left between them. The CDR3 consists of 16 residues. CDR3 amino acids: CASSPAGPMSLYGYTF. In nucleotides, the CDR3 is TGTGCCAGCAGTCCGGCAGGGCCCATGAGCTTGTATGGCTACACCTTC.

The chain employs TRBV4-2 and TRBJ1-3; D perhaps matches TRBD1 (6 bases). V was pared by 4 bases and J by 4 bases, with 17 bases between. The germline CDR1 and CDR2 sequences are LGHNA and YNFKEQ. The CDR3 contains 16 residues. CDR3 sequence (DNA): TGTGCCAGCAGCCGCCCAGTACAGGGCCGCGGAAACACCATATATTTT. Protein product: CASSRPVQGRGNTIYF.

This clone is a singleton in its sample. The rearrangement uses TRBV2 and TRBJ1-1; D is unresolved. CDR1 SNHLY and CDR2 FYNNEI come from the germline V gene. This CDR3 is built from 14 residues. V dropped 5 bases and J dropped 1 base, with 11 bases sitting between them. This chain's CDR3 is CASSSPSKNTEAFF. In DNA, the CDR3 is TGTGCCAGCAGTAGCCCGTCCAAGAACACTGAAGCTTTCTTT.

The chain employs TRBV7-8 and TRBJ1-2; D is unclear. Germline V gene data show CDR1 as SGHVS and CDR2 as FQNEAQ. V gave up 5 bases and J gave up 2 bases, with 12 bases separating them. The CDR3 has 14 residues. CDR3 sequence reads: CASSPRLENYGYTF. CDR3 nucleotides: TGTGCCAGCAGCCCTAGACTGGAGAACTATGGCTACACCTTC.

In nucleotides, the CDR3 is TGCGCCAGCAGCCAAGTCTTAGCGGGGGGGGGTGAGCAGTTCTTC. Translation: CASSQVLAGGGEQFF. The chain is built from TRBV4-1 and TRBJ2-1; TRBD2 matches 11 bases. V lost 1 base, J lost 9 bases, and 5 bases stayed unmatched. The length of the CDR3 is 15 residues. Germline CDR1 is MGHRA and CDR2 is YSYEKL.

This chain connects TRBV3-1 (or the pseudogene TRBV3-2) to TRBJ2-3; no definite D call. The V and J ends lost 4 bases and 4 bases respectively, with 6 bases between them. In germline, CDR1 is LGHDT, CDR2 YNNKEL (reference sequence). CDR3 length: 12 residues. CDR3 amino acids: CASSRGSDTQYF. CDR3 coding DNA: TGTGCCAGCAGCCGAGGCTCAGATACGCAGTATTTT.

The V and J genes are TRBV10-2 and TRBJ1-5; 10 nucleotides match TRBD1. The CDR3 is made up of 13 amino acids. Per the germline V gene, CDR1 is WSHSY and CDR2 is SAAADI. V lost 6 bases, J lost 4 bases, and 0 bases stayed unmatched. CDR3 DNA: TGCGCCAGCAGGGGACAGGGGAATCAGCCCCAGCATTTT. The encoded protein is CASRGQGNQPQHF.

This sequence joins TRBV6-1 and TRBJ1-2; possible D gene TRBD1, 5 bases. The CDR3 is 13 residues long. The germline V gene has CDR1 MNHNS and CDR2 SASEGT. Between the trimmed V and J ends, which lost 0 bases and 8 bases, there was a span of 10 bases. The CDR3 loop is CASSEADSRGYTF. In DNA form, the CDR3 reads TGTGCCAGCAGTGAAGCAGACAGCCGCGGCTACACCTTC.